Each of the 13 T cell receptor beta chains below was sequenced from the same sample in a study of identical twins. A single record per CDR3 protein comes from TCRdb applying MiXCR to the 5' RACE reads. The sample has about 450,000 distinct CDR3 sequences, less than 20% seen once. The sample comprised naive T cells sorted from blood. The receptors were sampled from a man aged 50 to 59 in good health.

The rearrangement uses TRBV28 and TRBJ1-2; maybe TRBD1 (5 bases). From germline, CDR1 is MDHEN and CDR2 SYDVKM. The CDR3 totals 14 residues. The V gene lost 3 bases and the J gene lost 2 bases, with 10 bases spanning the gap. As DNA, the CDR3 is TGTGCCAGCAGTTTCTTCGACAGCAACTATGGCTACACCTTC. Residues: CASSFFDSNYGYTF.

This clonotype was detected a few times. CDR3 residues: CSARVFLGTAETQYF. The CDR3 DNA is TGCAGTGCTAGAGTTTTTCTGGGAACAGCGGAGACCCAGTACTTC. The chain has TRBV20-1 and TRBJ2-5; D gene ambiguous. This CDR3 contains 15 residues. V gave up 1 base and J gave up 5 bases, with 17 bases separating them. In germline, CDR1 is DFQATT, CDR2 SNEGSKA (reference sequence).

In its sample, this clonotype was seen many times. The chain employs TRBV25-1 and TRBJ2-7; tentative D call: TRBD1 (6 bases). V lost 5 bases and J lost 5, with 19 bases in between. CDR1 is MGHDK and CDR2 is SYGVNS in the germline V gene. CDR3 size: 15 residues. The CDR3 DNA sequence: TGTGCCAGCAGTCCCCCGTCTACACAGGGCAACGAGCAGTACTTC. Its translation: CASSPPSTQGNEQYF.

This clonotype was observed a handful of times. A junction boundary mismatches the germline segment, possibly from a read error. J is TRBJ2-2 and V is TRBV7-9; D possibly corresponds to TRBD1 (5 bases). The germline gives CDR1 SEHNR, CDR2 FQNEAQ (reference sequence). The CDR3 has 13 amino acids. The CDR3 region is CAGRQSNTGELFF. The CDR3 DNA follows: TGTGCCGGCAGACAGTCCAACACCGGGGAGCTGTTTTTT.

This clonotype was seen more than once but under ten times. V and J are TRBV6-5 and TRBJ1-3, with no clear D. Germline V gives CDR1 MNHEY, CDR2 SVGAGI. Trimming removed 0 bases from V and 2 bases from J, with 8 bases in between. The CDR3 spans 15 residues. The CDR3 sequence: CASSYSTLPGNTIYF. The CDR3 nucleotides are TGTGCCAGCAGTTACTCGACCTTGCCTGGAAACACCATATATTTT.

This clonotype was recorded at least ten times. The chain employs TRBV5-1 and TRBJ1-1; perhaps TRBD1 as D (6 bases). CDR3 length: 14 amino acids. Germline lookup yields CDR1 SGHRS and CDR2 YFSETQ. The ends were cut back, 2 bases at V and 4 bases at J, with 12 bases in the middle. CDR3 region: CASSLQGMGTEAFF. The CDR3 DNA reads as TGCGCCAGCAGCTTACAGGGTATGGGCACTGAAGCTTTCTTT.

This rearrangement joins TRBV7-9 to TRBJ2-5, with D perhaps matching TRBD1 or TRBD2 (5 bases each). CDR1 is SEHNR and CDR2 is FQNEAQ in the germline V gene (reference sequence). V dropped 1 base and J dropped 6 bases, with 12 bases sitting between them. CDR3 size: 14 residues. The CDR3 spells CASSLGQGEKTQYF. The CDR3 nucleotides read TGTGCCAGCAGCTTAGGGCAGGGAGAGAAGACCCAGTACTTC.

The chain has TRBV29-1 and TRBJ2-1; D call uncertain. There are 12 residues in the CDR3. Trimming removed 7 bases at V and 10 bases at J, with 17 bases between. Germline-derived CDR1 and CDR2 are SQVTM and ANQGSEA. DNA of the CDR3: TGCAGCGCCCCAGACCTGACCGGGGAGCAGTTCTTC. Protein: CSAPDLTGEQFF.

The chain employs TRBV7-2 and TRBJ1-1, with unresolved D. Trimming took off 4 bases at V and 0 bases at J, with 9 bases between the two ends. Germline CDR1 reads SGHTA; CDR2 reads FQGNSA. The CDR3 is made up of 14 amino acids. Here the CDR3 reads CASSYHIMNTEAFF. The DNA of the CDR3 is TGTGCCAGCAGCTATCACATTATGAACACTGAAGCTTTCTTT.

The chain couples TRBV7-2 to TRBJ2-2; D might be TRBD1 (6 bases). The CDR3 totals 13 residues. V shed 2 bases and J shed 7 bases, with 8 bases lying between them. Germline loops: CDR1 SGHTA, CDR2 FQGNSA. The CDR3 nucleotides read TGTGCCAGCAGCTTACGGACAGTCGGGGAGCTGTTTTTT. It yields the protein CASSLRTVGELFF.

The chain recombines TRBV6-1 with TRBJ2-5, with a tentative D call TRBD2 (6 bases). CDR3 length equals 14 residues. Germline V gene data show CDR1 as MNHNS and CDR2 as SASEGT. Trimming removed 6 bases at V and 5 bases at J, with 16 bases between. CDR3 protein: CASSPGLSPETQYF. CDR3 nucleotides: TGTGCCAGCAGCCCCGGACTATCCCCGGAGACCCAGTACTTC.

This clonotype was seen a handful of times. The gene calls are TRBV20-1 and TRBJ1-5, with unresolved D. CDR3 size: 14 residues. V was clipped by 1 base and J by 4 bases, with 11 bases between them. Germline V gives CDR1 DFQATT, CDR2 SNEGSKA (reference sequence). The CDR3, as DNA: TGCAGTGCTAGAGGAGGTTGGGGTAATCAGCCCCAGCATTTT. The encoded protein is CSARGGWGNQPQHF.

This clonotype appeared many times. This chain uses TRBV6-5 with TRBJ2-6; D might be TRBD1 or TRBD2, each matching 5 bases. The germline V gene has CDR1 MNHEY and CDR2 SVGAGI. Trimming took 2 bases from V and 9 from J, leaving 11 bases between them. The CDR3 runs 14 residues. CDR3 amino acids: CASSYKEGNNVLTF. The CDR3 nucleotides read TGTGCCAGCAGTTACAAAGAGGGGAACAACGTCCTGACTTTC.